These 2 T cell receptor beta chains were all obtained from the same sample, sequenced in a study of shared clonotypes between healthy human individuals. Here immunoSEQ multiplex PCR was the method, and the copy in TCRdb shows in-frame clones only, minus some. The sample yields a few million clones, over 90% seen once. Sequencing was carried out using naive CD4+ T cells from PBMCs. Subset: CD45RA+ positively selected. All receptors come from a young man in good health. Some clones in this sample may be carry-over from other donors' samples.

This chain links TRBV10-1 with TRBJ1-5, with a possible D match to TRBD1 (6 bases). V lost 6 bases to trimming and J lost 7 bases, with 19 bases between them. This CDR3 is 15 amino acids long. Per germline, CDR1 WNHNN and CDR2 SYGVQD (reference sequence). The CDR3 reads CASRGRGGQVQPQHF. CDR3 nucleotides: TGCGCCAGCAGGGGTCGGGGGGGGCAGGTCCAGCCCCAGCATTTT.

On this clone: Other DNA sequences of this sample code for an identical CDR3. The genes are TRBV7-3 and TRBJ2-7; D may be TRBD1 (5 bases). The germline CDR1 and CDR2 sequences are SGHTA and FQGTGA. CDR3 length: 14 amino acids. V was trimmed by 2 bases and J by 2 bases, leaving 10 bases between them. The CDR3 bases are TGTGCCAGCAGCTTAGGGCCAGGGCCCTACGAGCAGTACTTC. This gives the protein CASSLGPGPYEQYF.